The table lists the clone carrying this T cell receptor beta chain with a few counts. The antigen remains unidentified. Germline-derived CDR1 and CDR2 are SGDLS and YYNGEE. The CDR3 runs 15 residues. Each individual donor underwent a draw of ten milliliters of peripheral blood. This sample was included in a study of blood T cells in healthy people across ages. A sample-barcoded 5' primer and a J-beta primer mix were used in a second PCR of roughly 7 to 11 cycles. Each of the cDNA molecules was tagged by a template-switch adaptor with 12 random nucleotides. TCRdb redid the calling of the 5' RACE reads with MiXCR, one entry per CDR3 protein. The sample has roughly 800,000 distinct CDR3 sequences; about 53% are singletons. Study conclusions and caveats: Changes in expanded clonotypes were possibly confounded, as the CMV status of donors was unknown.

The chain links TRBV9 to TRBJ2-4; D tentatively reads TRBD1 or TRBD2 (5 bases each). The J call may be wrong; the DNA end is better matched by TRBJ2-7. The origin of this receptor is a man older than 75 in good health. Sequencing was done on a sample of blood. The CDR3 region is CASSYEPQGVYEQYF. The CDR3 bases are TGTGCCAGCAGCTATGAGCCCCAGGGAGTCTACGAGCAGTACTTC.